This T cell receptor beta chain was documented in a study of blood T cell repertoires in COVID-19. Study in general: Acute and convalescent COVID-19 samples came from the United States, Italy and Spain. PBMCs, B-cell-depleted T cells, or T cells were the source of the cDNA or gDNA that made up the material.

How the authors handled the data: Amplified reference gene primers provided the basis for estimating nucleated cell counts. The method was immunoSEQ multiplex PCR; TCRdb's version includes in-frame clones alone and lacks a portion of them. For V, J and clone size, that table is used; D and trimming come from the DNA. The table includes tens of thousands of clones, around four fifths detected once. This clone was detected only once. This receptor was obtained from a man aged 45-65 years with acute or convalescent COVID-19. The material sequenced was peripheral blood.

The CDR3 coding sequence is TGTGCCAGCTCACCCACAGGACAGGGGCTCAACGAGCAGTACTTC. It encodes CASSPTGQGLNEQYF. The genes are TRBV18 and TRBJ2-7; 9 bases agree with TRBD1. Germline trimming cut 3 bases from V and 5 bases from J; bases unmatched to any gene: 8. Germline V gene lookup returns CDR1 KGHSH and CDR2 LQKENI. CDR3 length: 15 amino acids.